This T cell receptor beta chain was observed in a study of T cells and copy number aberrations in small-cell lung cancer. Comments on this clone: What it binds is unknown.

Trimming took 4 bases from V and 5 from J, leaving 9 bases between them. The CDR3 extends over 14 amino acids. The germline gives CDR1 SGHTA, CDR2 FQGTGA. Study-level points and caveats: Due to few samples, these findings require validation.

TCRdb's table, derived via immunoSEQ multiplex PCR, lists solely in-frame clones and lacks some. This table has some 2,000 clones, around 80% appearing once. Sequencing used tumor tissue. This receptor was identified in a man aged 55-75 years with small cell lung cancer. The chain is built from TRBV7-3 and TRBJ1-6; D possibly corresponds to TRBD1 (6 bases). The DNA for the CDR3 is TGTGCCAGCAGCTCCAACAGGGATAATTCACCCCTCCACTTT. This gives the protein CASSSNRDNSPLHF.